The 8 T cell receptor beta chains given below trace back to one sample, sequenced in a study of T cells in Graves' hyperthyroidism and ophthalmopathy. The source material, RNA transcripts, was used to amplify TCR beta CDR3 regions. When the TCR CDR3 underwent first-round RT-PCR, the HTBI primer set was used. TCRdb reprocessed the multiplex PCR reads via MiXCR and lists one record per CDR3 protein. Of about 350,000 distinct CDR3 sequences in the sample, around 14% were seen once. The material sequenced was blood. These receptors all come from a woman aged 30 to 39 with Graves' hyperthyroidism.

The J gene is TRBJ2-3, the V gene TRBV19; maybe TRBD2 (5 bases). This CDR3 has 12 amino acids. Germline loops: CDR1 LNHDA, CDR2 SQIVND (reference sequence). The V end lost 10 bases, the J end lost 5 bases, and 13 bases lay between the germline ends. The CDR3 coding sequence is TGTGCCACCAGACTCGGAGGAGATACGCAGTATTTT. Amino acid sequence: CATRLGGDTQYF.

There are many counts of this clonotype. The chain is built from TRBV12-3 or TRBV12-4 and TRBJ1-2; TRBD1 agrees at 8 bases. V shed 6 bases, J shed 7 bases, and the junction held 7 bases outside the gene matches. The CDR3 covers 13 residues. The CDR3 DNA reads TGTGCCAGCAGGCGAAGGACAGGGAGTGGCTACACCTTC. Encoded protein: CASRRRTGSGYTF.

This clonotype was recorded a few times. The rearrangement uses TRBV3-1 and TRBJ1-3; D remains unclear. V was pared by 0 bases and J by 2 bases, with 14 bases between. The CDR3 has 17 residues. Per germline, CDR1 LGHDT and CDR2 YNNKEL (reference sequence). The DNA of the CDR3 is TGTGCCAGCAGCCAAGAATCGTGGGCAGGAGCTGGAAACACCATATATTTT. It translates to CASSQESWAGAGNTIYF. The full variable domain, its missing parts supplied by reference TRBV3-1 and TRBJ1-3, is DTAVSQTPKYLVTQMGNDKSIKCEQNLGHDTMYWYKQDSKKFLKIMFSYNNKELIINETVPNRFSPKSPDKAHLNLHINSLELGDSAVYFCASSQESWAGAGNTIYFGEGSWLTVV.

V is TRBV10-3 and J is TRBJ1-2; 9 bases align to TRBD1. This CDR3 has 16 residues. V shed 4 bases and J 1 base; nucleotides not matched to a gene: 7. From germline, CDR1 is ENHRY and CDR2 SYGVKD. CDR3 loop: CAISGRTGDFNYGYTF. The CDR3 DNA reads TGTGCCATCAGTGGCCGGACAGGGGACTTTAACTATGGCTACACCTTC.

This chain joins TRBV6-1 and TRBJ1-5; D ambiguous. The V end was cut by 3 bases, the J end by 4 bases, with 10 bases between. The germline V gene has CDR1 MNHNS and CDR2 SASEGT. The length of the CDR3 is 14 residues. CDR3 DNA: TGTGCCAGCAGTGATGGGCAGACGAATCAGCCCCAGCATTTT. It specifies CASSDGQTNQPQHF.

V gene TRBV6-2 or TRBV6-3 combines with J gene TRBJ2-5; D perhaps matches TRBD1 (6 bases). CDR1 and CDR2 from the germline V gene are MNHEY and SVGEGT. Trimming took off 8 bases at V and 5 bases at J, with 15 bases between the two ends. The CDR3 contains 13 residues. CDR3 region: CASSTTGMETQYF. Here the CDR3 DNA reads TGTGCCAGCTCTACTACAGGGATGGAGACCCAGTACTTC.

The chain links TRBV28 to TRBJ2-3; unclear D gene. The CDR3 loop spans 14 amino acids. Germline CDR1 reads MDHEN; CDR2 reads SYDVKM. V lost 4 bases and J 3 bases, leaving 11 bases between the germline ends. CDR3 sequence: CASSSGFRTDTQYF. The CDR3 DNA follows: TGTGCCAGCAGTTCAGGCTTTCGGACAGATACGCAGTATTTT. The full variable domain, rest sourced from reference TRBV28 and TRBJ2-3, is DVKVTQSSRYLVKRTGEKVFLECVQDMDHENMFWYRQDPGLGLRLIYFSYDVKMKEKGDIPEGYSVSREKKERFSLILESASTNQTSMYLCASSSGFRTDTQYFGPGTRLTVL.

The CDR3 region has the DNA TGTGCCAGCAGTTACTCGTTAAATAATTCACCCCTCCACTTT. Amino acid sequence: CASSYSLNNSPLHF. This rearrangement joins TRBV6-7 to TRBJ1-6, with D unresolved. TRBV6-7 is flagged as an ORF with uncertain function. The germline V and J ends were trimmed by 0 bases and 5 bases, with 5 bases remaining between them. There are 14 residues in the CDR3.